One sample yielded the 21 T cell receptor beta chains listed below, sequenced in a study of response to subunit inactivated influenza vaccine. TCRdb reanalysed the RT-PCR reads using MiXCR and keeps one entry per CDR3 protein. The table has 500,000 to 700,000 distinct CDR3 sequences, 20% to 25% seen once. In addition, the sample was reused for a study of T cells expressing NK-cell markers. That source reports: It was by 5'RACE template switching with UMIs that TCR beta cDNA was made.

The sequencing here drew on CD4+ T cells sorted from PBMCs, taken less than 13 days after vaccination. The origin of the receptors is a man aged 45-65 years who received an inactivated influenza vaccine.

This chain links TRBV14 with TRBJ2-5; TRBD1 might be the D (6 bases). CDR1 is SGHDN, CDR2 FVKESK, per germline. The CDR3 runs to 19 residues. V lost 2 bases to trimming and J lost 5 bases, with 27 bases between them. DNA of the CDR3: TGTGCCAGCAGCCAACTCAGGGGCCCGGGCAGGGGTGGATTGGAGACCCAGTACTTC. Amino acids: CASSQLRGPGRGGLETQYF.

The chain has TRBV20-1 and TRBJ2-4, with 7 bases that match TRBD1. Germline trimming cut 6 bases from V and 9 bases from J; bases unmatched to any gene: 8. CDR1 and CDR2 (germline): DFQATT, SNEGSKA (reference sequence). The CDR3 consists of 12 residues. The CDR3 DNA sequence: TGCAGTGCCCGGGCGACAGGGAGCATTCAGTACTTC. Translation: CSARATGSIQYF.

This chain connects TRBV20-1 to TRBJ1-1; a weak D match, TRBD1 (5 bases). The germline V gene encodes CDR1 DFQATT and CDR2 SNEGSKA (reference sequence). The CDR3 has 14 amino acids. Trimming stripped 3 bases from V and 5 bases from J, with 16 bases between. CDR3 amino acids: CSARLVGSGTEAFF. The CDR3 DNA reads as TGCAGTGCTAGGTTGGTGGGTTCAGGGACTGAAGCTTTCTTT.

The V gene is TRBV9, the J gene TRBJ1-4; D not certain. V lost 7 bases and J 8 bases, leaving 12 bases between the germline ends. Per the germline V gene, CDR1 is SGDLS and CDR2 is YYNGEE. CDR3 length: 12 amino acids. CDR3 DNA: TGTGCCAGCGCAGGCATAGGAGAAAAACTGTTTTTT. Protein product: CASAGIGEKLFF.

In this sample, this clonotype turned up a few times. V usage is TRBV7-9 and J usage is TRBJ2-1, with 10 bases identical to TRBD2. The CDR3 is 15 residues long. Per the germline V gene, CDR1 is SEHNR and CDR2 is FQNEAQ (reference sequence). J lost 7 bases, V lost 6 bases, and 9 bases had no gene match. CDR3 in DNA: TGTGCCAGCAGTAAGGCTAGCGGGAGTTGGAATGAGCAGTTCTTC. It translates to CASSKASGSWNEQFF.

This chain links TRBV23-1 with TRBJ2-1, with D possibly TRBD1 on 6 matching bases. TRBV23-1 is an ORF, with its function uncertain. The CDR3 has 17 amino acids. V lost 3 bases to trimming and J lost 4 bases, with 19 bases between them. CDR3 residues: CASSHPKDRTQYNEQFF. CDR3 coding DNA: TGCGCCAGCAGTCACCCGAAAGACAGGACGCAGTACAATGAGCAGTTCTTC.

The rearrangement joins TRBV29-1 to TRBJ1-2; tentative D call: TRBD1 (5 bases). The CDR3 is 13 amino acids. Germline CDR1 SQVTM, CDR2 ANQGSEA. The ends were cut back, 2 bases at V and 3 bases at J, with 10 bases in the middle. CDR3 in amino acids: CSVESRGDYGYTF. In DNA, the CDR3 is TGCAGCGTTGAAAGCCGGGGGGACTATGGCTACACCTTC.

V and J are TRBV28 and TRBJ2-7; TRBD1 matches 11 bases. V gave up 7 bases and J gave up 0 bases; unmatched junction bases: 8. This CDR3 is 16 amino acids long. The germline CDR1 and CDR2 sequences are MDHEN and SYDVKM. The CDR3 region has the DNA TGTGCCAGCAACCCGGGGACAGGGGGGATCTCCTACGAGCAGTACTTC. Translating gives CASNPGTGGISYEQYF.

The CDR3 region is CASSSLAGGSTDTQYF. The CDR3 coding sequence is TGTGCCAGCAGCTCTCTAGCGGGGGGGAGCACAGATACGCAGTATTTT. This sequence joins TRBV7-2 and TRBJ2-3; TRBD2 matches at 12 bases. The J segment lost 0 bases and the V segment lost 4 bases, leaving 2 bases of the junction unmatched. Germline assignment: CDR1 SGHTA and CDR2 FQGNSA. The CDR3 is 16 amino acids.

V and J are TRBV4-3 and TRBJ1-3, with unresolved D. This CDR3 has 16 residues. V gave up 0 bases and J gave up 0 bases, with 9 bases separating them. CDR1 LGHNA and CDR2 YSLEER come from the germline V gene. The CDR3 protein is CASSQDRQSSGNTIYF. CDR3 in DNA: TGCGCCAGCAGCCAAGATAGGCAGAGCTCTGGAAACACCATATATTTT.

V is TRBV30 and J is TRBJ2-1; D is uncertain. Trimming took 3 bases from V and 7 from J, leaving 16 bases between them. Germline V lookup: CDR1 GTSNPN, CDR2 SVGIG (reference sequence). The CDR3 covers 14 residues. CDR3 in DNA: TGTGCCTGGAGCGTCGACACCGGGCCTAATGAGCAGTTCTTC. The encoded protein is CAWSVDTGPNEQFF.

This clonotype was seen repeatedly, ten times or more. The chain joins TRBV10-3 to TRBJ2-3; D gene ambiguous. CDR1 and CDR2 (germline): ENHRY, SYGVKD. V was cut by 6 bases and J by 5 bases, with 15 bases left in between. This CDR3 is built from 14 residues. The CDR3 sequence: CAIRGEAAVDTQYF. The DNA of the CDR3 is TGTGCCATCAGGGGTGAAGCCGCCGTAGATACGCAGTATTTT.

In its sample, this clonotype was seen a few times. The CDR3: CASSYGAGVRETQYF. CDR3 coding DNA: TGTGCCAGCAGTTACGGTGCGGGAGTAAGGGAGACCCAGTACTTC. The rearrangement joins TRBV6-2 or TRBV6-3 to TRBJ2-5; 7 bases map to TRBD2. The CDR3 consists of 15 residues. After removal of 2 bases from V and 5 bases from J, the junction contained 8 bases not matched to a gene. Germline CDR1 and CDR2: MNHEY and SVGEGT.

The chain carries TRBV7-9 and TRBJ1-1; D call uncertain. Germline V CDR1 and CDR2: SEHNR, FQNEAQ (reference sequence). The CDR3 is 13 amino acids. With 8 bases removed from V and 1 base from J, the gap between germline ends came to 11 bases. The CDR3 sequence: CASLLGANTEAFF. Written as DNA, the CDR3 is TGTGCCAGCCTCTTAGGAGCGAACACTGAAGCTTTCTTT.

V usage is TRBV7-6 and J usage is TRBJ1-2; D unclear. Germline values: CDR1 SGHVS, CDR2 FNYEAQ. This CDR3 is built from 13 residues. Trimming removed 5 bases from V and 2 bases from J, with 9 bases in between. The CDR3 DNA is TGTGCCAGCAGCGAAAGTGCCAACTATGGCTACACCTTC. Its translation is CASSESANYGYTF. The entire variable domain, with the rest obtained from reference TRBV7-6 and TRBJ1-2, is as follows: GAGVSQSPRYKVTKRGQDVALRCDPISGHVSLYWYRQALGQGPEFLTYFNYEAQQDKSGLPNDRFSAERPEGSISTLTIQRTEQRDSAMYRCASSESANYGYTFGSGTRLTVV.

This clonotype was seen a handful of times. The rearrangement uses TRBV6-2 or TRBV6-3 and TRBJ2-5; D remains unclear. CDR3 size: 15 residues. Germline V lookup: CDR1 MNHEY, CDR2 SVGEGT. V lost 4 bases, J lost 1 base, and 13 bases lay in between. The CDR3: CASSSPHGTQETQYF. As DNA, the CDR3 is TGTGCCAGCAGTTCGCCTCACGGTACCCAAGAGACCCAGTACTTC.

V and J are TRBV4-2 and TRBJ2-3; 8 bases are a match to TRBD2. Germline V lookup: CDR1 LGHNA, CDR2 YNFKEQ. The V gene end was trimmed by 0 bases and the J gene end by 1 base; junction bases not matched to a gene: 3. The CDR3 contains 16 residues. The CDR3: CASSQDRGGGTDTQYF. DNA of the CDR3: TGTGCCAGCAGCCAAGATCGGGGGGGTGGCACAGATACGCAGTATTTT.

This clonotype was seen more than once but under ten times. V is TRBV29-1 and J is TRBJ2-1; D unclear. Germline V gene data show CDR1 as SQVTM and CDR2 as ANQGSEA. The V and J ends lost 3 bases and 5 bases respectively, with 14 bases between them. CDR3 length: 14 amino acids. CDR3 loop: CSVDSPFGDNEQFF. The CDR3 bases are TGCAGCGTTGATTCCCCCTTTGGGGACAATGAGCAGTTCTTC.

This clonotype is a singleton in its sample. The J gene is TRBJ2-5, the V gene TRBV25-1; possible D gene TRBD2, 5 bases. Trimming took 2 bases from V and 0 from J, leaving 7 bases between them. The CDR3 is 14 amino acids. Per the germline V gene, CDR1 is MGHDK and CDR2 is SYGVNS. The CDR3 loop reads CASSEGGYQETQYF. CDR3 nucleotides: TGTGCCAGCAGTGAAGGCGGGTACCAAGAGACCCAGTACTTC. The full variable domain, completed using reference TRBV25-1 and TRBJ2-5, is EADIYQTPRYLVIGTGKKITLECSQTMGHDKMYWYQQDPGMELHLIHYSYGVNSTEKGDLSSESTVSRIRTEHFPLTLESARPSHTSQYLCASSEGGYQETQYFGPGTRLLVL.

The chain links TRBV4-1 to TRBJ1-3, with a weak D call TRBD1 (6 bases). CDR3 length equals 18 residues. CDR1 is MGHRA and CDR2 is YSYEKL in the germline V gene. V was cut by 1 base and J by 0 bases, with 16 bases left in between. CDR3 sequence (DNA): TGCGCCAGCAGCCAAGGGGTACCAGGGGTCCGCTCTGGAAACACCATATATTTT. Translating it yields CASSQGVPGVRSGNTIYF.

This clonotype has just a few counts. The rearrangement joins TRBV7-2 to TRBJ2-7, with TRBD2 matching 7 bases. The CDR3 covers 17 residues. V was pared by 2 bases and J by 0 bases, with 10 bases of the junction left unmatched. The V gene's germline CDR1 is SGHTA and CDR2 FQGNSA. As DNA, the CDR3 is TGTGCCAGCAGCTTATCGGGGGGAGCTCTTAGCTCCTACGAGCAGTACTTC. The encoded protein is CASSLSGGALSSYEQYF.